This TCR beta chain was captured in a study of CXCR3-negative and CXCR3-positive naive CD8 T cells. This CDR3 has 14 residues. Looked up from germline, CDR1 is SQVTM and CDR2 is ANQGSEA. Study findings and constraints: CXCR3-positive naive cells had more hydrophobic TRB CDR3s than CXCR3-negative naive cells. Naive cells that were CXCR3-negative or CXCR3-positive used TRBV-TRBJ genes alike, while memory cells diverged. Diversity in memory CD8+ cells fell much lower than the comparably high levels seen in both naive subsets.

Researchers prepared the TRB cDNA libraries using 5' RACE with UMI labels. From the 5' RACE reads, TCRdb lists one entry per CDR3 protein and no DNA. The sample table sets out just over 40,000 distinct CDR3 sequences. Remarks on this clonotype: Antigen: not known.

The sample comprised naive CXCR3- CD8+ T cells from blood. As for subset: CD45RO-CCR7+CD27+CD95- naive CD8+ T cells lacking CXCR3 (TNR3-). The chain recombines TRBV29-1 with TRBJ1-1; TCRdb reports TRBD1, a call that lacks DNA to check it against. This TCR was recovered from a human donor in good health. Some clones in this sample may be carry-over from other donors' samples. CDR3 sequence reads: CSVDGGSINTEAFF. The full variable domain, completed using reference TRBV29-1 and TRBJ1-1, is SAVISQKPSRDICQRGTSLTIQCQVDSQVTMMFWYRQQPGQSLTLIATANQGSEATYESGFVIDKFPISRPNLTFSTLTVSNMSPEDSSIYLCSVDGGSINTEAFFGQGTRLTVV.